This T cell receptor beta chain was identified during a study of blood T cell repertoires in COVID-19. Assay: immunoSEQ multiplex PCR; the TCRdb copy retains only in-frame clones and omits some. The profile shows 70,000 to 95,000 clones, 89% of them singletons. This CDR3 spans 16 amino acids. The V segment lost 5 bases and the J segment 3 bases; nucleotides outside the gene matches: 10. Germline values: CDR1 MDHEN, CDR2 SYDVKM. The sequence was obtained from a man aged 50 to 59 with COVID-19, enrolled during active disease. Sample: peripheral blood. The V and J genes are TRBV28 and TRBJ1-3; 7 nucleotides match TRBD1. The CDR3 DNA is TGTGCCAGCAGTCCCCATCACAGGGGAAGTGGAAACACCATATATTTT. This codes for CASSPHHRGSGNTIYF.